A selection of T cell receptor beta chains follows, all from one sample in a study of Graves' ophthalmopathy and Graves' hyperthyroidism. MiXCR, run by TCRdb on the multiplex PCR reads, gives a single entry per CDR3 protein. The sample shows a few hundred thousand distinct CDR3 sequences, about 17% of them seen only once. Sequences were obtained from peripheral blood. These receptors all come from an adult woman with stable Graves' hyperthyroidism. The CDR3 runs from the conserved cysteine through the conserved F or W. The D gene is left open where the match is weak. The size field is filled for only some rows; it gives once, few, many or a size class.

J gene	D gene	clone size	V gene	CDR3 protein	CDR3 DNA
TRBJ2-6	NA	NA	TRBV6-2/TRBV6-3	CASSYQGGASSGANVLTF	TGTGCCAGCAGTTACCAAGGGGGGGCTAGCTCTGGGGCCAACGTCCTGACTTTC
TRBJ2-2	NA	many	TRBV5-1	CASSSMTGELFF	TGCGCCAGCAGCTCTATGACCGGGGAGCTGTTTTTT
TRBJ2-3	NA	few	TRBV5-6	CASRFLAPTDTQYF	TGTGCCAGCAGATTTCTAGCTCCCACAGATACGCAGTATTTT
TRBJ2-7	TRBD2	NA	TRBV27	CASSLCRLPGLAGVDEQYF	TGTGCCAGCAGTTTATGCCGACTCCCGGGACTAGCGGGAGTTGACGAGCAGTACTTC
TRBJ1-1	NA	NA	TRBV28	CASSFRARGLMNTEAFF	TGTGCCAGCAGTTTTCGCGCCAGAGGCCTCATGAACACTGAAGCTTTCTTT
TRBJ1-6	TRBD1	many	TRBV10-3	CASGTDDNSPLHF	TGTGCCTCCGGGACAGATGATAATTCACCCCTCCACTTT
TRBJ2-7	TRBD1	NA	TRBV10-2	CASFMARKPGQGMSYEQYF	TGCGCCAGCTTTATGGCCCGAAAACCGGGACAGGGGATGTCCTACGAGCAGTACTTC
TRBJ1-1	NA	many	TRBV20-1	CSARGGGSEAFF	TGCAGTGCTAGAGGTGGCGGCTCTGAAGCTTTCTTT
TRBJ2-2	NA	many	TRBV5-6	CASSHRFVRGTGELFF	TGTGCCAGCAGCCACAGGTTCGTCCGCGGCACCGGGGAGCTGTTTTTT
TRBJ2-2	NA	many	TRBV24-1	CATSGGSPNTGELFF	TGTGCCACCAGTGGGGGTAGCCCGAACACCGGGGAGCTGTTTTTT
TRBJ1-1	TRBD1	many	TRBV15	CATTHGQGFEAFF	TGTGCCACCACCCACGGACAGGGGTTTGAAGCTTTCTTT
TRBJ2-2	NA	few	TRBV3-1	CASSQVPGGAFLGELFF	TGTGCCAGCAGCCAAGTTCCAGGGGGGGCCTTTTTGGGGGAGCTGTTTTTT
TRBJ1-1	NA	NA	TRBV6-1	CASRALRDTEAFF	TGTGCCAGCAGAGCCCTCCGGGACACTGAAGCTTTCTTT
TRBJ1-2	NA	many	TRBV6-1	CASSGTTGGYGYTF	TGTGCCAGCAGTGGAACGACTGGTGGCTATGGCTACACCTTC
TRBJ2-7	NA	many	TRBV28	CASRDGAYEQCF	TGTGCCAGCAGAGACGGGGCGTACGAGCAGTGCTTC
TRBJ2-7	TRBD1	many	TRBV29-1	CSAGTGDLYEQYF	TGCAGCGCGGGGACAGGGGATCTCTACGAGCAGTACTTC
TRBJ1-2	NA	many	TRBV20-1	CSARDPENYGYTF	TGCAGTGCTAGAGATCCAGAGAACTATGGCTACACCTTC
TRBJ2-5	NA	many	TRBV12-3/TRBV12-4	CASSSLARDLQETQYF	TGTGCCAGCAGCTCCCTCGCTCGGGACCTCCAAGAGACCCAGTACTTC
TRBJ2-5	TRBD1	many	TRBV18	CASSQGQQETQYF	TGTGCCAGCTCGCAGGGACAGCAAGAGACCCAGTACTTC
TRBJ1-1	TRBD1	many	TRBV4-2	CASSQWTGNTEAFF	TGTGCCAGCAGCCAATGGACAGGGAACACTGAAGCTTTCTTT
TRBJ1-5	NA	many	TRBV7-3	CASSFEREGLSNQPQHF	TGTGCCAGCAGCTTTGAGAGGGAAGGGCTCAGCAATCAGCCCCAGCATTTT
TRBJ2-7	NA	few	TRBV3-1	CASSLTTARDEQYF	TGTGCCAGCAGCCTCACGACGGCGAGGGACGAGCAGTACTTC
TRBJ1-1	NA	few	TRBV3-1	CASSPTRDGTAFF	TGTGCCAGCAGCCCCACCCGGGACGGCACAGCTTTCTTT
TRBJ2-7	NA	NA	TRBV7-2	CASSFSTRGYEQYF	TGTGCCAGCAGCTTCAGTACACGGGGTTACGAGCAGTACTTC
TRBJ2-2	NA	few	TRBV10-3	CAISESARRFNTGELFF	TGTGCCATCAGTGAGTCGGCCAGACGATTTAACACCGGGGAGCTGTTTTTT
TRBJ2-5	NA	few	TRBV9	CASSVGRGLAETQYF	TGTGCCAGCAGCGTAGGGAGGGGGCTTGCAGAGACCCAGTACTTC
TRBJ2-7	TRBD1	many	TRBV27	CASRPVDRVYEQYF	TGTGCCAGCCGACCCGTGGACAGGGTATACGAGCAGTACTTC
TRBJ2-7	TRBD1	many	TRBV7-9	CACRDGTESYEQYF	TGTGCCTGCAGAGATGGGACAGAATCCTACGAGCAGTACTTC
TRBJ2-7	TRBD2	NA	TRBV6-2/TRBV6-3	CASSYSGSVYEQYF	TGTGCCAGCAGCTATAGCGGGAGTGTCTACGAGCAGTACTTC
TRBJ2-3	NA	NA	TRBV12-3/TRBV12-4	CASGPSTDTQYF	TGTGCCAGCGGCCCAAGCACAGATACGCAGTATTTT
TRBJ2-7	TRBD2	many	TRBV7-2	CASSPSSGRNEQYF	TGTGCCAGCAGCCCTTCTAGCGGGAGGAACGAGCAGTACTTC
TRBJ1-5	TRBD1	many	TRBV12-3/TRBV12-4	CASSFYTPGQGPYSNQPQHF	TGTGCCAGCAGTTTTTATACACCGGGACAGGGACCCTATAGCAATCAGCCCCAGCATTTT
TRBJ2-5	NA	few	TRBV9	CASSVDWLGETQYF	TGTGCCAGCAGCGTAGACTGGTTGGGGGAGACCCAGTACTTC
TRBJ1-2	TRBD1	NA	TRBV6-2/TRBV6-3	CASSYKGQGAVGYTF	TGTGCCAGCAGTTACAAGGGACAGGGGGCGGTTGGCTACACCTTC
TRBJ2-7	NA	NA	TRBV24-1	CATSDSGAGSYEQYF	TGTGCCACCAGTGATAGCGGAGCTGGCTCCTACGAGCAGTACTTC
TRBJ1-1	NA	many	TRBV12-3/TRBV12-4	CASSQPEMGAFF	TGTGCCAGCAGCCAACCCGAGATGGGAGCTTTCTTT
TRBJ2-7	TRBD1	NA	TRBV5-1	CASSLGSGTGNYEQYF	TGCGCCAGCAGCTTGGGCTCCGGGACAGGGAACTACGAGCAGTACTTC
TRBJ1-1	TRBD1	many	TRBV7-9	CASSSGTGVNTEAFF	TGTGCCAGCAGCTCCGGGACAGGGGTCAACACTGAAGCTTTCTTT
TRBJ1-1	NA	many	TRBV10-2	CASSGPGRMSTEAFF	TGCGCCAGCAGTGGCCCCGGGAGGATGAGCACTGAAGCTTTCTTT
TRBJ1-1	TRBD1	many	TRBV13	CASSTTGGGTEAFF	TGTGCCAGCAGCACAACAGGGGGCGGCACTGAAGCTTTCTTT
TRBJ1-1	NA	many	TRBV6-5	CASTPQANTEAFF	TGTGCCAGCACTCCCCAGGCGAACACTGAAGCTTTCTTT
TRBJ2-7	NA	many	TRBV20-1	CSAKYSYEQYF	TGCAGTGCTAAGTACAGCTACGAGCAGTACTTC
TRBJ2-7	NA	NA	TRBV12-3/TRBV12-4	CASSAKVRQGYEQYF	TGTGCCAGCAGTGCCAAGGTGCGGCAGGGATACGAGCAGTACTTC
TRBJ2-7	TRBD2	many	TRBV20-1	CSATGEGLAGVGYEQYF	TGCAGTGCCACGGGGGAGGGACTAGCGGGAGTGGGCTACGAGCAGTACTTC
TRBJ1-1	NA	few	TRBV20-1	CSATQGRNTEAFF	TGCAGTGCTACTCAGGGGAGGAACACTGAAGCTTTCTTT
TRBJ2-6	NA	NA	TRBV7-8	CASSLRRLSGANVLTF	TGTGCCAGCAGCTTAAGGCGGCTCTCTGGGGCCAACGTCCTGACTTTC
TRBJ1-5	NA	NA	TRBV12-3/TRBV12-4	CASSFPQGRSQPQHF	TGTGCCAGCAGTTTCCCACAGGGACGGAGTCAGCCCCAGCATTTT
TRBJ2-2	NA	many	TRBV28	CASSSFSENTGELFF	TGTGCCAGCAGTTCGTTCTCGGAAAACACCGGGGAGCTGTTTTTT
TRBJ1-1	NA	many	TRBV18	CASSAQGAGSTEAFF	TGTGCCAGCTCAGCACAGGGCGCCGGCAGTACTGAAGCTTTCTTT
TRBJ2-7	TRBD1	many	TRBV12-3/TRBV12-4	CASSFRDRAYEQYF	TGTGCCAGCAGTTTCCGGGACAGGGCCTACGAGCAGTACTTC
TRBJ1-2	TRBD1	many	TRBV6-2/TRBV6-3	CAGQRDSYYGYTF	TGTGCCGGCCAACGGGACAGCTACTATGGCTACACCTTC
TRBJ2-7	NA	many	TRBV25-1	CASSEFKRGQGVAEQYF	TGTGCCAGCAGTGAATTTAAGAGGGGTCAGGGTGTCGCCGAGCAGTACTTC
TRBJ1-1	NA	many	TRBV6-1	CASSSGTGGTEAFF	TGTGCCAGCAGCTCCGGGACTGGGGGTACTGAAGCTTTCTTT
TRBJ2-5	NA	many	TRBV7-2	CASSLVPGSQETQYF	TGTGCCAGCAGCTTAGTTCCAGGTTCTCAAGAGACCCAGTACTTC
TRBJ1-2	TRBD1	many	TRBV19	CASRRTGFNYGYTF	TGTGCCAGTAGAAGGACAGGGTTCAACTATGGCTACACCTTC
TRBJ2-5	NA	NA	TRBV28	CASSFQGMETQYF	TGTGCCAGCAGTTTTCAGGGTATGGAGACCCAGTACTTC
TRBJ2-6	NA	NA	TRBV6-1	CASSAYLRGAGANVLTF	TGTGCCAGCAGTGCTTACCTCAGGGGGGCCGGGGCCAACGTCCTGACTTTC
TRBJ2-2	TRBD1	NA	TRBV3-1	CASSPLTGSNTGELFF	TGTGCCAGCAGCCCCCTGACAGGGTCGAACACCGGGGAGCTGTTTTTT
TRBJ2-5	NA	many	TRBV20-1	CSARAGGLETQYF	TGCAGTGCTAGAGCGGGGGGCCTAGAGACCCAGTACTTC
TRBJ1-1	TRBD1	many	TRBV13	CASSLDDRGGPSTEAFF	TGTGCCAGCAGCTTAGACGACAGGGGGGGGCCAAGCACTGAAGCTTTCTTT